This is a list of T cell receptor beta chains from one sample in a study of radiation and T cells in renal cell carcinoma. This table comes from immunoSEQ multiplex PCR, and its TCRdb copy is limited to in-frame clones, with some not included. The sample has about 95,000 clones, roughly 90% seen once. The specimen comprised blood, sampled from a patient whose treatment included radiotherapy and nephrectomy. These receptors originate from a man aged 50 or older with renal cell carcinoma. The CDR3 runs from the conserved cysteine through the conserved F or W.

>TRBV5-1
CASSPRGPGVTGELFF
>TRBV10-3
CAIREWGNEQFF
>TRBV14
CASSPTGYRYEQYF
>TRBV9
CASSVGGVEGGETQYF
>TRBV5-1
CASSNAGGTEAFF
>TRBV4-3
CASSQSNSVNNEQFF
>TRBV9
CASSVGSSYNEQFF
>TRBV14
CASSQDWDRGRGANVLTF
>TRBV30
CAYHRRSNYGYTF
>TRBV20-1
CSASQGYEQYF
>TRBV9
CASSVGQGELNEQFF
>TRBV15
CATSRVGLGYTF
>TRBV7-2
CASSPHMGGGSGGYTF
>TRBV19
CASSIDLAGLTEAFF
>TRBV7-3
CASSFSGGVMADTQYF
>TRBV11-2
CASSLQKGLVTGELFF
>TRBV4-1
CASSDGTANTEAFF
>TRBV10-3
CAISGPRTSGGPRKSNEQFF
>TRBV6-1
CASSAITGITEAFF
>TRBV28
CASSLVIRSTEAFF
>TRBV7-9
CASSLEQGSQFF
>TRBV13
CASSWTTNYGYTF
>TRBV19
CASSIRGQGEETQYF
>TRBV6-5
CASSVQGHGANVLTF
>TRBV5-5
CASSLGPLATYEQYF
>TRBV11-3
CASSFARGGTYNEQFF
>TRBV7-9
CASSPRGGRTNYTF
>TRBV10-1
CASSPGTNVQETQYF
>TRBV5-5
CASSFDRGQNTEAFF
>TRBV20-1
CSALGETQYF
>TRBV5-1
CASRDSVRTNTGELFF
>TRBV18
CASSPRGLAYEQYF
>TRBV6-1
CASADKLHEQYF
>TRBV19
CASSSEGAMNTEAFF
>TRBV5-4
CASSLGLAGGDTQYF
>TRBV30
CAWSEGSGEAFF
>TRBV5-4
CASSPKTDGEKLFF
>TRBV7-7
CASSLSGLETQYF
>TRBV7-2
CASSPSGVGYEQYF
>TRBV12-5
CASGLQWQGRDRAPLHF
>TRBV27
CASSLVAGLGNTIYF
>TRBV15
CATSGGASYDSDTQYF
>TRBV4-1
CASSPRTGTGSYEQYF
>TRBV27
CASTSWTGYEAFF
>TRBV2
CASGREGNQPQHF
>TRBV19
CASSIRPSGRTQETQYF
>TRBV19
CASSIRTQETQYF
>TRBV7-3
CASSLGSSVLDTQYF
>TRBV10-3
CAISSNPGQVSSYEQYF
>TRBV5-8
CASSLSTGKYF
>TRBV30
CAWSLGRGNGYTF
>TRBV6-5
CASSRGQGDYTF
>TRBV19
CASTLGRGAEAFF
>TRBV11-2
CASSFWANEKLFF
>TRBV4-1
CASSLLWTGWTEAFF
>TRBV7-2
CASSLGQGKSQPQHF
>TRBV28
CASSPGQGNYGYTF